The 6 T cell receptor beta chains reported below all come from one sample, sequenced in a study of cytomegalovirus exposure and HLA in healthy donors. PCR involved 60 Vbeta and 13 Jbeta primers. Method: immunoSEQ multiplex PCR; TCRdb's copy keeps in-frame clones and lacks some. The data show approximately 32,000 clones, 90% seen once. Specimen: PBMCs. Source of these receptors: a woman aged 18-29 years in good health and CMV-seronegative.

The V gene is TRBV12-5, the J gene TRBJ1-1, with D perhaps TRBD1 (5 bases). Germline V CDR1 and CDR2: LGHNT, FRNRAP. CDR3 length: 15 residues. Trimming shortened V by 2 bases and J by 1 base, and 11 bases separated the two germline ends. The CDR3 sequence is CASGLFLTANTEAFF. CDR3 coding DNA: TGTGCTAGTGGTTTGTTTCTGACAGCGAACACTGAAGCTTTCTTT.

This clone has more than one count but fewer than ten. This chain's CDR3 is CAWRARWTVSSYNEQFF. The DNA of the CDR3 is TGTGCCTGGAGGGCCAGGTGGACTGTTAGCTCCTACAATGAGCAGTTCTTC. The chain combines TRBV30 with TRBJ2-1, with TRBD2 as a possible D gene (5 bases). This CDR3 comprises 17 residues. Germline V gene data show CDR1 as GTSNPN and CDR2 as SVGIG (reference sequence). Deletions cut 3 bases from V and 0 bases from J, with 18 bases between.

This CDR3 reads CASSLASPPEETQYF. The CDR3 coding sequence is TGCGCCAGCAGCTTGGCCTCCCCCCCGGAAGAGACCCAGTACTTC. V and J are TRBV5-1 and TRBJ2-5, with D hard to call. Trimming took off 0 bases at V and 3 bases at J, with 12 bases between the two ends. CDR3 length equals 15 residues. In germline, CDR1 is SGHRS, CDR2 YFSETQ.

The rearrangement uses TRBV7-8 and TRBJ2-1, with D maybe TRBD2 (6 bases). This CDR3 comprises 18 residues. The germline V and J ends were trimmed by 5 bases and 5 bases, with 25 bases remaining between them. Looked up from germline, CDR1 is SGHVS and CDR2 is FQNEAQ. The CDR3 region is CASSPREITGVVDNEQFF. As DNA, the CDR3 is TGTGCCAGCAGCCCCCGAGAAATAACGGGAGTCGTCGACAATGAGCAGTTCTTC.

The CDR3 loop reads CASSDSRNTEAFF. The CDR3 nucleotides are TGTGCCAGCAGCGACTCCAGGAACACTGAAGCTTTCTTT. V gene TRBV7-3 combines with J gene TRBJ1-1, with D unclear. CDR3 length: 13 amino acids. The V and J ends lost 5 bases and 1 base respectively, with 8 bases between them. Germline V gives CDR1 SGHTA, CDR2 FQGTGA. The whole variable domain, remainder taken from reference TRBV7-3 and TRBJ1-1, is GAGVSQTPSNKVTEKGKYVELRCDPISGHTALYWYRQSLGQGPEFLIYFQGTGAADDSGLPNDRFFAVRPEGSVSTLKIQRTERGDSAVYLCASSDSRNTEAFFGQGTRLTVV.

The chain has TRBV27 and TRBJ1-5; D possibly corresponds to TRBD1 (6 bases). The germline V and J ends were trimmed by 4 bases and 6 bases, with 19 bases remaining between them. The germline gives CDR1 MNHEY, CDR2 SMNVEV (reference sequence). This CDR3 has 16 residues. In DNA form, the CDR3 reads TGTGCCAGCAGTTCCTATTTCAGGGGTCTCAGTCAGCCCCAGCATTTT. It specifies CASSSYFRGLSQPQHF.